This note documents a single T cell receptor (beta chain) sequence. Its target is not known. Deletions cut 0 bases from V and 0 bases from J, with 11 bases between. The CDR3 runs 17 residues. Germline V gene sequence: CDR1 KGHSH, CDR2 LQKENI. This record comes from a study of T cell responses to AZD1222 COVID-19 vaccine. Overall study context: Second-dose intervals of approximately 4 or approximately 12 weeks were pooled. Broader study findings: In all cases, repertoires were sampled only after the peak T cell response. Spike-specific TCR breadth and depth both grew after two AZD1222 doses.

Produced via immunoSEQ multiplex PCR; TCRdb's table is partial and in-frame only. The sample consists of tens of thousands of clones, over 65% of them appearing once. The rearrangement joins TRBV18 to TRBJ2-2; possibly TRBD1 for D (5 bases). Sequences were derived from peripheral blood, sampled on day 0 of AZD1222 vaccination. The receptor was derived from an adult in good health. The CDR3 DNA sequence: TGTGCCAGCTCACCACCCGGTAGGGGTTCGAACACCGGGGAGCTGTTTTTT. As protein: CASSPPGRGSNTGELFF.